This T cell receptor (beta chain) was recorded in a study of cytomegalovirus exposure and HLA in healthy donors. The study, taken as a whole, reports: The study labeled roughly 160 TCR beta chains cytomegalovirus-associated. CMV antigen specificity of a few CMV-associated chains was confirmed in vitro. Most TCR sequences proved rare, with some public TCRs found in many donors. For cytomegalovirus status, the classifier reportedly gave diagnoses with high specificity and sensitivity.

Produced via immunoSEQ multiplex PCR; TCRdb's table is partial and in-frame only. The data contain 55,000 to 65,000 clones, approximately 92% of them singletons. The ends were cut back, 2 bases at V and 9 bases at J, with 13 bases in the middle. Germline CDR1 reads SGHTA; CDR2 reads FQGNSA. CDR3 length equals 13 residues. A word on this clone: The target antigen is unknown.

The source is a man younger than 35 in good health and CMV-seronegative. The V gene is TRBV7-2, the J gene TRBJ1-2, with D perhaps matching TRBD1 (5 bases). Sequences were obtained from PBMCs. The CDR3 sequence is CASSLLGLPSYTF. CDR3 DNA: TGTGCCAGCAGCTTATTGGGGCTCCCGAGCTACACCTTC.